One and the same sample provided the 15 T cell receptor beta chains below, sequenced in a study of blood T cell repertoires in COVID-19. The method was immunoSEQ multiplex PCR; TCRdb's version includes in-frame clones alone and lacks a portion of them. Of about 190,000 clones listed, about 81% are singletons. The sample consisted of peripheral blood. Source of these receptors: a woman aged 60-70 years with COVID-19, enrolled during active disease.

This chain uses TRBV3-1 (or the pseudogene TRBV3-2) with TRBJ2-1, with D perhaps matching TRBD2 (6 bases). The V gene's germline CDR1 is LGHDT and CDR2 YNNKEL (reference sequence). The CDR3 length is 11 residues. Trimming stripped 7 bases from V and 10 bases from J, with 11 bases between. The CDR3 sequence is CASTMGREQFF. Written as DNA, the CDR3 is TGTGCCAGCACGATGGGGAGGGAGCAGTTCTTC.

This chain connects TRBV3-1 (or the pseudogene TRBV3-2) to TRBJ2-2, with 8 positions matching TRBD1. The CDR3 has 17 residues. V shed 0 bases, J shed 2 bases, and the junction held 5 bases outside the gene matches. CDR1 is LGHDT, CDR2 YNNKEL, per germline (reference sequence). The CDR3 coding sequence is TGTGCCAGCAGCCAAGAAAGGCAGGGGGCTAACACCGGGGAGCTGTTTTTT. It specifies CASSQERQGANTGELFF.

The rearrangement uses TRBV24-1 and TRBJ2-2; D call uncertain. The germline V gene encodes CDR1 KGHDR and CDR2 SFDVKD. This CDR3 region has 13 residues. Trimming took off 9 bases at V and 0 bases at J, with 7 bases between the two ends. The CDR3 protein is CATGPANTGELFF. Here the CDR3 DNA reads TGTGCCACCGGGCCGGCGAACACCGGGGAGCTGTTTTTT.

V and J are TRBV28 and TRBJ1-1, with TRBD1 identical over 7 bases. CDR1 is MDHEN, CDR2 SYDVKM, per germline. The CDR3 totals 14 residues. Trimming at V came to 6 bases and at J to 2 bases, leaving 6 bases not matched to a gene. For the CDR3, the DNA is TGTGCCAGCAGGAAACAGGGGAGTAACACTGAAGCTTTCTTT. Residues: CASRKQGSNTEAFF. Variable domain in full (rest from reference TRBV28 and TRBJ1-1): DVKVTQSSRYLVKRTGEKVFLECVQDMDHENMFWYRQDPGLGLRLIYFSYDVKMKEKGDIPEGYSVSREKKERFSLILESASTNQTSMYLCASRKQGSNTEAFFGQGTRLTVV.

This clone occurred once. The genes are TRBV11-2 and TRBJ2-7, with 10 bases matching TRBD1. Trimming cost V 6 bases and J 3 bases; bases outside gene matches: 5. This CDR3 is 14 amino acids long. Germline values: CDR1 SGHAT, CDR2 FQNNGV. As DNA, the CDR3 is TGTGCCAGCAGTCCGGGACAGGGGATCTACGAGCAGTACTTC. It encodes CASSPGQGIYEQYF. The variable domain in full, with the rest retrieved from reference TRBV11-2 and TRBJ2-7, is EAGVAQSPRYKIIEKRQSVAFWCNPISGHATLYWYQQILGQGPKLLIQFQNNGVVDDSQLPKDRFSAERLKGVDSTLKIQPAKLEDSAVYLCASSPGQGIYEQYFGPGTRLTVT.

The genes are TRBV18 and TRBJ1-1, with 7 nucleotides matching TRBD1. J lost 4 bases, V lost 6 bases, and 11 bases had no gene match. The germline gives CDR1 KGHSH, CDR2 LQKENI. This CDR3 spans 15 amino acids. The CDR3 loop is CASSESRGRVTEAFF. DNA for the CDR3: TGTGCCAGCTCTGAATCTAGGGGGCGAGTCACTGAAGCTTTCTTT.

The gene calls are TRBV4-1 and TRBJ1-3, with unresolved D. The CDR3 totals 14 residues. Germline values: CDR1 MGHRA, CDR2 YSYEKL. The V end was cut by 0 bases, the J end by 7 bases, with 10 bases between. The CDR3: CASSQDAVGNTIYF. CDR3 nucleotide sequence: TGCGCCAGCAGCCAAGATGCCGTCGGGAACACCATATATTTT.

V usage is TRBV7-2 and J usage is TRBJ1-6; the D gene is possibly TRBD1 (5 bases). The germline V and J ends were trimmed by 1 base and 9 bases, with 7 bases remaining between them. The length of the CDR3 is 13 residues. Germline V gene lookup returns CDR1 SGHTA and CDR2 FQGNSA. CDR3 loop: CASSLVGGSPLHF. CDR3 coding DNA: TGTGCCAGCAGCTTAGTCGGGGGTTCACCCCTCCACTTT.

The chain joins TRBV3-1 (or the pseudogene TRBV3-2) to TRBJ1-6; a weak D match, TRBD1 (5 bases). CDR3 size: 20 residues. Germline-derived CDR1 and CDR2 are LGHDT and YNNKEL (reference sequence). Trimming stripped 0 bases from V and 4 bases from J, with 22 bases between. CDR3 loop: CASSQDLRGPTGKYNSPLHF. The CDR3 nucleotides are TGTGCCAGCAGCCAAGATCTAAGAGGTCCAACAGGCAAATATAATTCACCCCTCCACTTT.

This chain connects TRBV28 to TRBJ1-2; 7 nucleotides align to TRBD1. With V trimmed by 6 bases and J by 4 bases, 8 bases remained unmatched. The CDR3 has 14 residues. Germline V gene data show CDR1 as MDHEN and CDR2 as SYDVKM. CDR3 sequence reads: CASSPDRVSYGYTF. In DNA form, the CDR3 reads TGTGCCAGCAGCCCTGACAGGGTGAGCTATGGCTACACCTTC.

The CDR3 is CASTLSRTGNSPLHF. DNA of the CDR3: TGTGCCAGTACCCTCAGTAGGACAGGGAATTCACCCCTCCACTTT. This chain links TRBV19 with TRBJ1-6, with 8 bases matching TRBD1. V gave up 7 bases and J gave up 7 bases; unmatched junction bases: 9. Per the germline V gene, CDR1 is LNHDA and CDR2 is SQIVND (reference sequence). This CDR3 spans 15 amino acids.

A remark on this clone: The same CDR3 also results from other DNA sequences found in this sample. The J gene is TRBJ2-2, the V gene TRBV4-3; D possibly corresponds to TRBD1 (5 bases). CDR1 LGHNA and CDR2 YSLEER come from the germline V gene. The CDR3 totals 14 residues. Trimming cost V 3 bases and J 4 bases, with 9 bases left between them. The CDR3 here is CASSQGLLTGELFF. In nucleotides, the CDR3 is TGCGCCAGCAGCCAGGGGCTCCTCACCGGGGAGCTGTTTTTT.

The chain recombines TRBV18 with TRBJ1-5; D may be TRBD1 (6 bases). Per germline, CDR1 KGHSH and CDR2 LQKENI. CDR3 size: 15 residues. Trimming cost V 3 bases and J 9 bases, with 18 bases left between them. The DNA for the CDR3 is TGTGCCAGCTCACCGGGCCAGGGGACCTCTTGGCCCCAGCATTTT. This gives the protein CASSPGQGTSWPQHF.

The genes are TRBV28 and TRBJ1-1, with unresolved D. The CDR3 length is 12 residues. Trimming left V 3 bases short and J 0 bases short, with 2 bases between. Germline CDR1 is MDHEN and CDR2 is SYDVKM. The CDR3 DNA sequence: TGTGCCAGCAGTTTCTTGAACACTGAAGCTTTCTTT. Amino acids: CASSFLNTEAFF.

About this clone itself: Other DNA sequences in this sample translate to the same CDR3. This rearrangement joins TRBV5-1 to TRBJ2-3, with D maybe TRBD2 (5 bases). V lost 4 bases and J lost 2, with 14 bases in between. The CDR3 runs 15 residues. CDR1 SGHRS and CDR2 YFSETQ come from the germline V gene. CDR3 in amino acids: CASSLGSGSTDTQYF. DNA for the CDR3: TGCGCCAGCAGCCTTGGGAGTGGATCCACAGATACGCAGTATTTT.